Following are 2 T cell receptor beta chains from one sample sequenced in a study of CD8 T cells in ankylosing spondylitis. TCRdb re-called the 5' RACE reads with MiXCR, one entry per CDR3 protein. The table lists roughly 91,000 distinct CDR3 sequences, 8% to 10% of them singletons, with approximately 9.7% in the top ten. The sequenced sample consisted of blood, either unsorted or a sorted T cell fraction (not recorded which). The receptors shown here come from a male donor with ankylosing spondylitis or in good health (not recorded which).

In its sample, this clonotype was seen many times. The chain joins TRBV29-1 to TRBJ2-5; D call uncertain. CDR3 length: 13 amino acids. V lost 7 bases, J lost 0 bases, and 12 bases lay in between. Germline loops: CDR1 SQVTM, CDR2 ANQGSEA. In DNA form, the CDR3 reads TGCAGCGCAGCCCCGCTGTACCAAGAGACCCAGTACTTC. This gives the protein CSAAPLYQETQYF.

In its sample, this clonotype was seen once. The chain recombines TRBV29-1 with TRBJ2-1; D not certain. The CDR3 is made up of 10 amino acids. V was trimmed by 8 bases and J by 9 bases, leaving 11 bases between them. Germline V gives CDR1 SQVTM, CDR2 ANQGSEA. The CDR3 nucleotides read TGCAGCTTGACCGACCGTGAGCAGTTCTTC. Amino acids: CSLTDREQFF.